These 3 T cell receptor beta chains were all obtained from the same sample, sequenced in a study of vaccination effects on CD4 cells after COVID-19. ViraFEST expansion of antigen-specific CD4+ T cells with viral peptide pools preceded sequencing. Cells that had been cultured for less than 13 days were the source of isolated CD4+ T cells. This individual contracted SARS-CoV-2 between March and December 2020, as verified by PCR. Each participant was given two doses of one vaccine (BNT162b2 or mRNA-1273). The protocol was immunoSEQ multiplex PCR, while the TCRdb copy is restricted to in-frame clones and leaves out a portion. Seen here are about 18,000 clones, around 76% observed once, and the top ten hold approximately 20%. These receptors' targets are unknown. The sequencing here drew on CD4+ T cells from PBMCs cultured with SARS-CoV-2 spike peptides, taken after COVID-19 vaccination. Source of these receptors: a human donor who had a prior SARS-CoV-2 infection.

The chain combines TRBV15 with TRBJ2-7; possibly TRBD1 or TRBD2 for D (5 bases each). Germline V gene sequence: CDR1 LNHNV, CDR2 YYDKDF (reference sequence). This CDR3 is built from 16 residues. V was pared by 0 bases and J by 5 bases, with 17 bases between. The CDR3 region is CATSRDNGTARHEQYF. Here the CDR3 DNA reads TGTGCCACCAGCAGAGATAACGGGACGGCGCGCCACGAGCAGTACTTC.

The genes are TRBV6-5 and TRBJ2-7; TRBD1 matches 8 bases. The CDR3 is 15 amino acids. Trimming at V came to 9 bases and at J to 3 bases, leaving 13 bases not matched to a gene. CDR1 and CDR2 (germline): MNHEY, SVGAGI. The CDR3 DNA follows: TGTGCCAGTCGCGGGACAGGCCCCAGAGGCTACGAGCAGTACTTC. The encoded protein is CASRGTGPRGYEQYF.

V is TRBV5-6 and J is TRBJ1-2, with a possible D match to TRBD1 (6 bases). V shed 4 bases and J shed 6 bases, with 10 bases lying between them. This CDR3 is 12 amino acids long. The germline V gene encodes CDR1 SGHDT and CDR2 YYEEEE. DNA for the CDR3: TGTGCCAGCAGCATTCAGGGGAATGGCTACACCTTC. Protein: CASSIQGNGYTF.